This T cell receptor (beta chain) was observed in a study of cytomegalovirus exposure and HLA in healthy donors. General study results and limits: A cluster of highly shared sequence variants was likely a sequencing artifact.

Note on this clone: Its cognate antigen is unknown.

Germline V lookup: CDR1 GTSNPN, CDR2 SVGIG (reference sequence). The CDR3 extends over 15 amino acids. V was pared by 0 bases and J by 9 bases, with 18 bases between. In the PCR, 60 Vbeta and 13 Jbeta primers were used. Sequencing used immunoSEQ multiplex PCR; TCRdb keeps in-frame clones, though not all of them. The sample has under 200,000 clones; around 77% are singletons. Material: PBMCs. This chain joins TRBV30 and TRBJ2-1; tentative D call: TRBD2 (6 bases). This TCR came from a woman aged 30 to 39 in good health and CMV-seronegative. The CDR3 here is CAWSVGLGAGGEQFF. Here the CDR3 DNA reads TGTGCCTGGAGTGTAGGGCTAGGAGCCGGGGGTGAGCAGTTCTTC.